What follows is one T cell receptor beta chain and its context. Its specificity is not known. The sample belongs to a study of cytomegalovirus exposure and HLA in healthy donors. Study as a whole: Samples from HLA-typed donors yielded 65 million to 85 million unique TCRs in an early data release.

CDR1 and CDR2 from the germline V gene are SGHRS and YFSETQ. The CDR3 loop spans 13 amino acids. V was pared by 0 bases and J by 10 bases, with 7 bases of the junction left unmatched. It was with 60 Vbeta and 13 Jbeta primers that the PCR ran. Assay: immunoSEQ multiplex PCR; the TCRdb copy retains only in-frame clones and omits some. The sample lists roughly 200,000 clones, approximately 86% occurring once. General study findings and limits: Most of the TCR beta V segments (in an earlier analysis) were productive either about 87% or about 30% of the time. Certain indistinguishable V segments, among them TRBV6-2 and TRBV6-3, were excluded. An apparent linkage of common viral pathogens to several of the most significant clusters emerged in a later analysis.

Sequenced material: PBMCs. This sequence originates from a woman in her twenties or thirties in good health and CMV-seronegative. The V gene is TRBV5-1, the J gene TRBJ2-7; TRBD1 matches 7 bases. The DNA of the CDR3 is TGCGCCAGCAGCTTGGAGGGACAGACTAATCAGTACTTC. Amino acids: CASSLEGQTNQYF.